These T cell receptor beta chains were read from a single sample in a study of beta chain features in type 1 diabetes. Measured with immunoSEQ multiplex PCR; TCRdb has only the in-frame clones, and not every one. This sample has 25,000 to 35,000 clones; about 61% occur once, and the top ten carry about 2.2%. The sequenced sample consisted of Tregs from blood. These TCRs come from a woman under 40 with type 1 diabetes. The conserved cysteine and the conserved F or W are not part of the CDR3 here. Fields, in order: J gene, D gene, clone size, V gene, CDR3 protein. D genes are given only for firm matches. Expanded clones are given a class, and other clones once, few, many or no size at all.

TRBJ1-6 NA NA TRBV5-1 ASSLSGFGNSPLH
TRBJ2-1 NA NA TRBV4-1 ASSQVAGLSNEQF
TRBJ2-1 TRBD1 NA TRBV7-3 ASSLMGTGDEQF
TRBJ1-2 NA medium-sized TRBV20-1 SARAPRGYT
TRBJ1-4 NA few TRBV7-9 ASSFPTGGANEKLF
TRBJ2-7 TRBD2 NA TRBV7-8 ASSLAGGRSYEQY
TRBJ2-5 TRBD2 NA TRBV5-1 ASSERLAGVQETQY
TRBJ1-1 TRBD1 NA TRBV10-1 ASSRDRFEAF
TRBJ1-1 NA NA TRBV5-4 ASAPWGLHTEAF
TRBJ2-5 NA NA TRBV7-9 ASSVWGTAQAQY
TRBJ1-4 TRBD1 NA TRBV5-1 ASSRQGNEKLF
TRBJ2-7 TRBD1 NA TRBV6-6 ASSYLGQGGGQY
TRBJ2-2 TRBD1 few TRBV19 ASSDYYRGNGELF
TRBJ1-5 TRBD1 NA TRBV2 ASRQGGYQPQH
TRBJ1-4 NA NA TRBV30 AWGQLYEKLF
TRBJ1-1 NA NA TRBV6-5 ASSYSMGRQEAF
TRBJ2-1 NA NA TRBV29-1 SVPIGTLYNEQF
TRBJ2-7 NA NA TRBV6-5 ASSYRSAGLEQY
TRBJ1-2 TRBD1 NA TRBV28 ASSLSGGAGGGYGYT
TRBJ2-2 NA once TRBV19 ASSIRPGSDTGELF
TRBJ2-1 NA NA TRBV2 ASGLYLGREQF
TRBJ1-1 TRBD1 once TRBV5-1 ASSGQGGTMATTEAF
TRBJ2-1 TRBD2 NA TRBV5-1 ASSLAFPGGGNEQF
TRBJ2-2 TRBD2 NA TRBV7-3 ASSQAGTYGELF
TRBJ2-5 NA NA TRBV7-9 ASSFSQETQY
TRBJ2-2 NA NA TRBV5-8 ASSLTGNTGELF
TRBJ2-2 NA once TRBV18 ASSPSGAGNTGELF
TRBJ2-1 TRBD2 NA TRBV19 ASSRGSGRGYNEQF
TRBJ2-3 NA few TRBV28 ASALWDTYNTDTQY
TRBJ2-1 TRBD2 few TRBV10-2 ASSDWTSNNEQF
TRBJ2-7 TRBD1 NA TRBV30 AWRGQGDEQY
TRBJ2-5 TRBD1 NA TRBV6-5 ASAWDRGGETQY
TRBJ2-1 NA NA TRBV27 ASSSLWREPDEQF
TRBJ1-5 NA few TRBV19 ASSIPRGQPQH
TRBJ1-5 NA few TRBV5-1 ASSPGIRYSNQPQH
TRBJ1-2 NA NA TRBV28 ASSDSLPNYGYT
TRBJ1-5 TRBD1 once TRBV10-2 ASSGRTGRPLGVKNQPQH
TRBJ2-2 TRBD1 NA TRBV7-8 ASSENPGGSGELF
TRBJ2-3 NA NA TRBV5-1 ASSLRTLNTDTQY
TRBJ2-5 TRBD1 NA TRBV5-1 ASRPGQGETQY
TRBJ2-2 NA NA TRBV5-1 ASSGGAYTGELF
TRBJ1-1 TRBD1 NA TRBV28 ASSLWGQGDAF
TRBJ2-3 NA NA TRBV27 ASSPTQGLAQDTQY
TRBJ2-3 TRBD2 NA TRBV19 ASSIAAGAGRGDTQY
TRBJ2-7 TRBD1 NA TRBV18 ASQGQGSYEQY
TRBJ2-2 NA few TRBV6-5 ASSYSSAPGELF
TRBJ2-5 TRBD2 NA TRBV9 ASSVGGTSEGTQY
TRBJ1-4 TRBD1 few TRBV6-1 ASMKGQGAEKLF
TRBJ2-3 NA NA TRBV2 ASRLQGSGRPTQY
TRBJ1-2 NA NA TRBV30 AWIWAGSYT
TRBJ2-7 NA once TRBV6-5 ASSRTSFSYEQY
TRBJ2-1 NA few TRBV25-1 ASSELGLNEQF
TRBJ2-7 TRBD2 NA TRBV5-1 ASSLLADYEQY
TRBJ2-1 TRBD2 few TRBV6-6 ASSPRGTRQF
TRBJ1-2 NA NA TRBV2 ASNLGQNYGYT
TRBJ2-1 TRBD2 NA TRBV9 ASSGPGLAGAPRSSNEQF
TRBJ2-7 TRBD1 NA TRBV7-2 ASSLQGTHEQY
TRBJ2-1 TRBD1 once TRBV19 ASSRGTGGSYNEQF